One T cell receptor beta chain is described in this entry. What it recognizes is unknown. Every patient had mismatch repair deficiency by PCR or immunohistochemistry. The TCR-sequenced patients were a few responders to pembrolizumab. The data are from a study of PD-1 blockade in mismatch repair-deficient tumors. Study in general: Patients had 12 mismatch repair-deficient cancer types, all previously treated and progressing.

Study outcomes and limitations: Tumor-resident clones, often undetectable pretreatment in blood, expanded then contracted after pembrolizumab.

CDR3 length: 13 amino acids. Germline CDR1 is WSHSY and CDR2 is SAAADI. V dropped 5 bases and J dropped 9; count of bases not matched to a gene: 3. Only in-frame clones appear in the TCRdb table, and some are missing; sequencing was by immunoSEQ multiplex PCR. This table has about 24,000 clones, about 83% appearing once. Sequences were derived from peripheral blood, sampled 12 weeks after starting pembrolizumab. The rearrangement uses TRBV10-2 and TRBJ2-1; 11 bases map to TRBD1. The clonotype was recovered from an adult with mismatch repair-deficient cancer. CDR3 DNA sequence: TGCGCCAGCAGTCTAGGGACAGGGGGTGAGCAGTTCTTC. Protein: CASSLGTGGEQFF.